Listed here are 19 T cell receptor beta chains from one sample, sequenced in a study of technical replicates of blood from a few donors. TCRdb's copy holds only in-frame clones and misses some; the assay was immunoSEQ multiplex PCR. The repertoire has under 85,000 clones, under 98% of them found once; the top ten carry under 0.3%. The sample was T cells isolated from PBMCs. These receptors were obtained from a human donor in good health.

The chain has TRBV29-1 and TRBJ2-7, with 13 nucleotides matching TRBD2. The V gene's germline CDR1 is SQVTM and CDR2 ANQGSEA. V lost 4 bases and J lost 3; bases outside the gene matches: 12. This CDR3 comprises 17 residues. The chain's CDR3 is CSVVGGTSGALSYEQYF. As DNA, the CDR3 is TGCAGCGTTGTAGGCGGGACTAGCGGGGCTTTGAGCTACGAGCAGTACTTC.

This clone was recorded once. V and J are TRBV7-6 and TRBJ2-5, with 9 bases matching TRBD1. Germline V gene lookup returns CDR1 SGHVS and CDR2 FNYEAQ. This CDR3 is built from 16 residues. V trimming: 5 bases; J trimming: 7 bases; junction bases outside the gene matches: 14. The chain's CDR3 is CASSPNSGRDRVTQYF. The CDR3 DNA sequence: TGTGCCAGCAGCCCCAACAGTGGCCGGGACAGGGTGACCCAGTACTTC.

The chain has TRBV19 and TRBJ2-3, with 8 bases matching TRBD2. There are 16 residues in the CDR3. J lost 6 bases, V lost 1 base, and 9 bases had no gene match. CDR1 is LNHDA and CDR2 is SQIVND in the germline V gene (reference sequence). DNA for the CDR3: TGTGCCAGTAGTATAGCGGAGCGGGAGCTTCCGGATACGCAGTATTTT. It codes for CASSIAERELPDTQYF.

This chain joins TRBV30 and TRBJ1-1; maybe TRBD1 (6 bases). V was cut by 0 bases and J by 4 bases, with 12 bases left in between. The germline CDR1 and CDR2 sequences are GTSNPN and SVGIG (reference sequence). The CDR3 extends over 14 amino acids. The CDR3 reads CAWSVNRELTEAFF. The CDR3 region has the DNA TGTGCCTGGAGTGTAAACAGGGAACTCACTGAAGCTTTCTTT.

The chain uses TRBV6-5 and TRBJ2-2; 9 positions agree with TRBD1. The trim removed 6 bases at V and 5 bases at J, leaving 1 base unmatched. Germline values: CDR1 MNHEY, CDR2 SVGAGI. The length of the CDR3 is 13 residues. CDR3 region: CASRTGGTGELFF. The CDR3, as DNA: TGTGCCAGCAGGACAGGGGGAACCGGGGAGCTGTTTTTT.

The rearrangement links TRBV28 to TRBJ1-3; unclear D gene. The CDR3 is 14 amino acids. Trimming removed 6 bases at V and 0 bases at J, with 9 bases between. Per the germline V gene, CDR1 is MDHEN and CDR2 is SYDVKM. DNA of the CDR3: TGTGCCAGCAGCACTCCGAGCTCTGGAAACACCATATATTTT. This translates into CASSTPSSGNTIYF.

The genes are TRBV4-3 and TRBJ1-2; tentatively, D is TRBD1 (6 bases). V lost 0 bases and J 8 bases, leaving 13 bases between the germline ends. Germline CDR1 and CDR2: LGHNA and YSLEER. The CDR3 is 14 amino acids. DNA of the CDR3: TGCGCCAGCAGCCAAGATACAGGGACTAGGGGCTACACCTTC. Translating it yields CASSQDTGTRGYTF.

The rearrangement links TRBV27 to TRBJ2-7; D call uncertain. The CDR3 sequence is 14 residues long. CDR1 is MNHEY, CDR2 SMNVEV, per germline (reference sequence). With 10 bases removed from V and 5 bases from J, the gap between germline ends came to 21 bases. This chain's CDR3 is CATAPFVGDHEQYF. The CDR3 nucleotides are TGTGCCACCGCCCCCTTCGTGGGCGACCACGAGCAGTACTTC.

This chain joins TRBV6-7 and TRBJ1-1; 8 bases fit TRBD1. Being an ORF, TRBV6-7 has a function that is uncertain. With 7 bases clipped from V and 0 bases from J, the junction kept 4 bases outside the gene matches. The CDR3 is 14 amino acids. The CDR3, as DNA: TGTGCCAGCAAGGACAGGGAGATGAACACTGAAGCTTTCTTT. Translated: CASKDREMNTEAFF.

The V and J genes are TRBV5-1 and TRBJ2-7; 7 nucleotides align to TRBD1. The CDR3 loop spans 15 amino acids. From germline, CDR1 is SGHRS and CDR2 YFSETQ. V lost 0 bases to trimming and J lost 3 bases; unmatched junction nucleotides: 6. The CDR3 nucleotides are TGCGCCAGCAGCTTGGGAGGGGGCCTCCACTACGAGCAGTACTTC. Its protein is CASSLGGGLHYEQYF.

This sequence joins TRBV5-1 and TRBJ2-1; 13 positions match TRBD2. V dropped 4 bases and J dropped 0; count of bases not matched to a gene: 7. Per the germline V gene, CDR1 is SGHRS and CDR2 is YFSETQ. The CDR3 loop spans 18 amino acids. The CDR3 DNA reads as TGCGCCAGCAGCCCACTAGCGGGAGGGCCTAACTCCTACAATGAGCAGTTCTTC. It specifies CASSPLAGGPNSYNEQFF.

The V and J genes are TRBV30 and TRBJ1-5; TRBD1 matches 7 bases. With 4 bases clipped from V and 6 bases from J, the junction kept 6 bases outside the gene matches. CDR3 length: 13 amino acids. CDR1 is GTSNPN and CDR2 is SVGIG in the germline V gene (reference sequence). CDR3 nucleotides: TGTGCCTGGACCTCAGGGGGAGGTCAGCCCCAGCATTTT. It translates to CAWTSGGGQPQHF. The entire variable domain, with the rest obtained from reference TRBV30 and TRBJ1-5, is as follows: SQTIHQWPATLVQPVGSPLSLECTVEGTSNPNLYWYRQAAGRGLQLLFYSVGIGQISSEVPQNLSASRPQDRQFILSSKKLLLSDSGFYLCAWTSGGGQPQHFGDGTRLSIL.

This rearrangement joins TRBV5-6 to TRBJ2-3; D may be TRBD2 (5 bases). The CDR3 covers 17 residues. Trimming removed 4 bases from V and 2 bases from J, with 20 bases in between. The germline gives CDR1 SGHDT, CDR2 YYEEEE. This CDR3 is CASSPEVVLAYTDTQYF. CDR3 sequence (DNA): TGTGCCAGCAGCCCGGAGGTAGTTCTCGCCTACACAGATACGCAGTATTTT.

V and J are TRBV11-2 and TRBJ2-7; no clear D gene. The CDR3 totals 14 residues. Per the germline V gene, CDR1 is SGHAT and CDR2 is FQNNGV. V dropped 1 base and J dropped 1 base, with 8 bases sitting between them. CDR3: CASSLGAGSYEQYF. In DNA, the CDR3 is TGTGCCAGCAGCTTAGGGGCAGGATCCTACGAGCAGTACTTC.

The CDR3 coding sequence is TGTGCCAGCAGTTACTCGAGCGGGAGTGGACACAATGAGCAGTTCTTC. Its protein product is CASSYSSGSGHNEQFF. The chain employs TRBV6-6 and TRBJ2-1; 8 bases line up with TRBD2. V lost 0 bases and J lost 5; bases outside the gene matches: 6. This CDR3 is 16 amino acids long. CDR1 is MNHNY and CDR2 is SVGAGI in the germline V gene (reference sequence).

This rearrangement joins TRBV29-1 to TRBJ2-6, with D unclear. CDR1 and CDR2 from the germline V gene are SQVTM and ANQGSEA. CDR3 size: 13 residues. Trimming shortened V by 5 bases and J by 2 bases, and 7 bases separated the two germline ends. The chain's CDR3 is CSVSGTGANVLTF. Here the CDR3 DNA reads TGCAGCGTTTCAGGTACTGGGGCCAACGTCCTGACTTTC.

The chain uses TRBV28 and TRBJ1-5, with D tentatively TRBD1 (5 bases). The CDR3 length is 13 residues. V was cut by 8 bases and J by 11 bases, with 19 bases left in between. Germline V gene data show CDR1 as MDHEN and CDR2 as SYDVKM. CDR3 amino acids: CASFAQASLAQHF. DNA for the CDR3: TGTGCCAGCTTTGCACAGGCTAGTTTGGCCCAGCATTTT.

The chain uses TRBV5-4 and TRBJ2-3; 8 bases match TRBD2. CDR3 length: 16 amino acids. Germline V CDR1 and CDR2: SGHNT, YYREEE (reference sequence). The V and J ends lost 4 bases and 3 bases, in that order; junction bases with no gene match: 10. The CDR3: CASSRDMGLDTDTQYF. The CDR3 nucleotides are TGTGCCAGCAGCCGGGATATGGGACTAGATACAGATACGCAGTATTTT.

This chain uses TRBV11-3 with TRBJ1-1, with 9 bases fitting TRBD1. With 5 bases clipped from V and 3 bases from J, the junction kept 7 bases outside the gene matches. The CDR3 extends over 15 amino acids. CDR1 is SGHNT, CDR2 YENEEA, per germline. CDR3 sequence reads: CASSKDRGSDTEAFF. The DNA of the CDR3 is TGTGCCAGCAGCAAGGACAGGGGCTCAGACACTGAAGCTTTCTTT.